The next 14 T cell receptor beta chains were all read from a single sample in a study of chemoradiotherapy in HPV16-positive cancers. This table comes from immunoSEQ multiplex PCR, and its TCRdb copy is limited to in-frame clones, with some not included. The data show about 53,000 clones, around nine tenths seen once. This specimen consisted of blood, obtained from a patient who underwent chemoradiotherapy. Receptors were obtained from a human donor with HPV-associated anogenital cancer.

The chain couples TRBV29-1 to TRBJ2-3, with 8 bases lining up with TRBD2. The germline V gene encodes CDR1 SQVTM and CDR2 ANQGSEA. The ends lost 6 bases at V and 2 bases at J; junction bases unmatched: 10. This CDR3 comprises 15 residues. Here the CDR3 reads CSVPRAGGTTDTQYF. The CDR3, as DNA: TGCAGCGTCCCTCGGGCGGGGGGAACCACAGATACGCAGTATTTT.

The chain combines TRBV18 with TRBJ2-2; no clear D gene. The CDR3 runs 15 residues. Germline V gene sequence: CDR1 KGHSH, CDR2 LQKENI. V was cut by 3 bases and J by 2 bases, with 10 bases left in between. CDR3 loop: CASSPTAGNTGELFF. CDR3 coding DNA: TGTGCCAGCTCACCCACGGCAGGTAACACCGGGGAGCTGTTTTTT.

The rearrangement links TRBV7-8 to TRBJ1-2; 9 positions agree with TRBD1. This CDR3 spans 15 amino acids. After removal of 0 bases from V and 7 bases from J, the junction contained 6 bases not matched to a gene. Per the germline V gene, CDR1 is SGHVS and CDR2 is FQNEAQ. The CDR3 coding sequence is TGTGCCAGCAGCTTAGCGGGACAGGGCTTCTCTGGCTACACCTTC. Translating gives CASSLAGQGFSGYTF.

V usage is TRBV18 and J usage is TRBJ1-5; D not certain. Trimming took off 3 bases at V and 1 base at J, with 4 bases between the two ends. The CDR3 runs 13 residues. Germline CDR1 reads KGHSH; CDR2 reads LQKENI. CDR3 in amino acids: CASSPGSNQPQHF. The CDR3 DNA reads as TGTGCCAGCTCACCGGGGAGCAATCAGCCCCAGCATTTT.

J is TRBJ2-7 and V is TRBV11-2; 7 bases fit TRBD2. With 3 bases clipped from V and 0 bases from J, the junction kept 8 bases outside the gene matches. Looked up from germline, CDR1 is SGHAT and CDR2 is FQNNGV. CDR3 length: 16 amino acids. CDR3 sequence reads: CASSFTWASGSYEQYF. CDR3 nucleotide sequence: TGTGCCAGCAGCTTCACATGGGCTAGCGGCTCCTACGAGCAGTACTTC.

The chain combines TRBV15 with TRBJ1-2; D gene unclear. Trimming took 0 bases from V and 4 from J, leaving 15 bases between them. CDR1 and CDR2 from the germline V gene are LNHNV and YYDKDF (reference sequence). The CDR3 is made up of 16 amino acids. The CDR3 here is CATSRDQDRLGYGYTF. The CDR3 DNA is TGTGCCACCAGCAGAGATCAAGATAGACTGGGCTATGGCTACACCTTC.

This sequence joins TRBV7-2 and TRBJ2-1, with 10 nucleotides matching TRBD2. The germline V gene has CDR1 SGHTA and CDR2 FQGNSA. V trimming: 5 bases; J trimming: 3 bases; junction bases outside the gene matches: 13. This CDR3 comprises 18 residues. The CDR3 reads CASSRPEKTSGFYNEQFF. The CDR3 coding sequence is TGTGCCAGCAGCCGACCCGAAAAGACTAGCGGGTTCTACAATGAGCAGTTCTTC.

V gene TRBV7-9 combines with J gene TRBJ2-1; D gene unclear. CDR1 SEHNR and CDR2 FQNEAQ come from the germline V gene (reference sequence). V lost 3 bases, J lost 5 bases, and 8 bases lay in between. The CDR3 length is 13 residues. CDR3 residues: CASSFSVNNEQFF. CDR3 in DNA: TGTGCCAGCAGCTTTTCGGTGAACAATGAGCAGTTCTTC.

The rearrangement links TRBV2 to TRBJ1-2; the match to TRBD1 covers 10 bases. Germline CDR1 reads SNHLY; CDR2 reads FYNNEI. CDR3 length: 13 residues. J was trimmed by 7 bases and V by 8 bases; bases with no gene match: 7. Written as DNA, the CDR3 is TGTGCCAGCGTGCGACAGGGGGCTGGTGGCTACACCTTC. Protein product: CASVRQGAGGYTF.

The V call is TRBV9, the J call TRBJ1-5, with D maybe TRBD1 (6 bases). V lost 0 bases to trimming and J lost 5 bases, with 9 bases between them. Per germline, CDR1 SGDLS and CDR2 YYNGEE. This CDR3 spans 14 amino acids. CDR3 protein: CASSVGTAYQPQHF. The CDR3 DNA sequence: TGTGCCAGCAGCGTAGGGACAGCTTATCAGCCCCAGCATTTT.

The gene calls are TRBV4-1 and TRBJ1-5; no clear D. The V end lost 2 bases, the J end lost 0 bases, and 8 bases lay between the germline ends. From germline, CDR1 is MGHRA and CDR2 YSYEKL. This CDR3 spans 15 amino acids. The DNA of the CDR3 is TGCGCCAGCAGCCAAATACGGGATAGCAATCAGCCCCAGCATTTT. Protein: CASSQIRDSNQPQHF.

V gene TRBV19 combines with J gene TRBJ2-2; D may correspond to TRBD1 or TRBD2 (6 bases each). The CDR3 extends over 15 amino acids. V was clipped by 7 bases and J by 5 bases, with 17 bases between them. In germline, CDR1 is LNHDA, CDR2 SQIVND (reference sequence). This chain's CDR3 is CASTNKGGSTGELFF. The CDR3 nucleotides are TGTGCCAGTACCAACAAGGGGGGATCTACCGGGGAGCTGTTTTTT.

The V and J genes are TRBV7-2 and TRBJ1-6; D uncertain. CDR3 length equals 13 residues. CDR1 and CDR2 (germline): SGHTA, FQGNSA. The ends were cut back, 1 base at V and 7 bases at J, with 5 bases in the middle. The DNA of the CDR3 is TGTGCCAGCAGCTTAGACGGGAATTCACCCCTCCACTTT. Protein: CASSLDGNSPLHF.

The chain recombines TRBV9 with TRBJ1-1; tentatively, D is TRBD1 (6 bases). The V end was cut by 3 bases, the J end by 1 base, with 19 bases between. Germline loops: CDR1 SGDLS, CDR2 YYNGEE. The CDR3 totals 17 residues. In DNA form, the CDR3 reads TGTGCCAGCAGCGCGAGGGGGGCAGGCTTAGGGAACACTGAAGCTTTCTTT. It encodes CASSARGAGLGNTEAFF. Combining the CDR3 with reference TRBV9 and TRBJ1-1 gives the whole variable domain DSGVTQTPKHLITATGQRVTLRCSPRSGDLSVYWYQQSLDQGLQFLIQYYNGEERAKGNILERFSAQQFPDLHSELNLSSLELGDSALYFCASSARGAGLGNTEAFFGQGTRLTVV.